Reported below is one T cell receptor beta chain. Its antigen remains unidentified. Library method: the immunoSEQ multiplex PCR assay. A mixture of 60 forward primers for TCR Vbeta segments and 13 reverse primers for TCR Jbeta segments was used in the multiplex PCR. A multiplex PCR assay on genomic DNA amplified the CDR3 region of rearranged TCR beta genes. The amplified TCR beta libraries were sequenced on the Illumina HiSeq System as 87-base-pair reads. The authors' pipeline ran thus. A later analysis counted tens of millions of unique TCR beta chains across the 690 or so repertoires, and 9 million to 14 million of these chains were shared by at least two donors. To remove PCR and sequencing errors, raw reads were error-corrected and collapsed into unique sequences using a nearest-neighbor algorithm that merged closely related sequences. CDR3 sequences were aligned to IMGT reference sequences to assign V, D and J gene segments. For a sequence to be retained, a match of at least six nucleotides to both a V gene segment and a J gene segment was required. A rearrangement was called productive if the CDR3 had no stop codons and remained in frame with V and J, and every other rearrangement was called non-productive. Following IMGT convention, CDR3 was defined as the stretch from the second conserved V-encoded cysteine up to the conserved J-encoded phenylalanine. Sequences without an unambiguous match to a single V gene segment were excluded from the earlier analysis of about 600 of the donors. In an earlier analysis of several hundred of the donors, V segments were called functional above 56.7% productive rearrangements and were called segregating when the between-donor standard deviation exceeded 5%. To diagnose cytomegalovirus status from the catalog of TCR beta chain sequences, a statistical classification framework was built. A later analysis assigned V and J genes by comparing TCR nucleotide sequences with IMGT/GENE-DB human TR gene sequences. Using the TCRdist pipeline, a later analysis assigned CDR3 sequences along with most-parsimonious VDJ recombination scenarios. In a later analysis, every TCR beta chain was defined by the combination of its CDR3 amino acid sequence and its V-gene family, and reads without a unique V-gene family were dropped. As a way to deal with suspected cross-contamination and a sequencing artifact, a later analysis dropped hundreds of nucleotide sequences that were highly shared and had low generation probability. For each public chain, a later analysis derived a clonal expansion index from normalized ranks of inferred template counts within each repertoire. In a later analysis, generation probabilities were computed using a VDJ recombination model fitted to out-of-frame rearrangements, and the results were checked against IGoR. A later analysis scored TCR-TCR, TCR-HLA and TCR-CMV co-occurrence with hypergeometric tests, applying a repertoire-size bias correction to TCR pairs. A later analysis estimated false discovery rates by permuting HLA or CMV assignments 20 times. In a later analysis, co-occurring TCRs were grouped with DBSCAN, and TCRdist sequence similarity was added when clustering was performed within HLA-allele-positive subsets. Repertoires with fewer than 30,000 or more than 120,000 public chains, plus five repertoires with anomalous nucleotide sharing, were excluded from co-occurrence clustering. TCRdb re-hosts the immuneACCESS table, in-frame sequences only. Its copies lack some clones; in the studies checked, an unresolved V gene accounts for under half of them, and the cause for the rest is not known. That table supplies the V and J calls and clone size; D and trimming were determined from the DNA. In this sample's table one finds 150,000 to 200,000 clones. The top ten hold 1.3% of the sample.

This sample was included in a study of cytomegalovirus exposure and HLA in healthy donors (dated 2017 in TCRdb). With respect to the entire study: In an earlier analysis of under 600 of the donors, around 290 Gb of sequence data and about 110 million unique TCR beta sequences from about 190 million T cells were reported. All discovery cohort repertoires had been generated on a single sequencing platform. The study used immunosequencing to profile the T cell repertoires of around 600 subjects and linked those repertoires to cytomegalovirus serostatus. The study was designed to test whether signatures of past pathogen exposure could be identified by cataloging public T cell receptors. Among some 400 genotyped donors of the cohort, an average of approximately 200,000 unique TCR beta nucleotide sequences was sequenced per donor, of which about 20% were non-productive. To decide whether each TCR beta V gene segment behaved as functional or pseudogenic, an earlier analysis of fewer than 750 of the donors relied on high-throughput TCR beta sequencing. Because of strong linkage in the cohort, five DR-DQ haplotypes were treated as single units for association and clustering. The number of donors typed differed by locus, with about 629-630 for A, B, C, DRB1 and DQB1, 522 for DQA1, under 610 for DPA1, and approximately 470 for DPB1. An early release that covered about 600 HLA-typed donors contained approximately 300 gigabases of sequencing data and tens of millions of unique TCR sequences. The genetic ancestry cluster associated with self-reported Caucasian donors included around four fifths of the 398 genotyped donors. Rather than drawing on any new phenotypic data, the later analysis identified candidate immune exposures from TCR beta sequences and the way those sequences occurred across donors. To study patterns of TCR occurrence, a later analysis re-analyzed previously published TCR beta repertoires from around 660 donors and added high-resolution HLA genotyping. Donor age, sex, ethnicity and CMV serostatus were compiled together with the repertoire data. In a later genetic analysis, genome-wide SNP genotypes for about 60% of the 666 donors were used, and that subset was treated as a discovery cohort. Besides the first cohort of 550 to 750 subjects, a separate validation cohort made up of 120 different subjects was used. The study combined high-throughput TCR immunosequencing, statistical association of individual TCRs with disease status, and machine learning to predict cytomegalovirus infection status. Both class I and class II loci were covered by HLA typing, at four-digit resolution. Study-level results and caveats: Several of the top co-occurrence clusters appeared to be linked to parvovirus B19, influenza, CMV and Epstein-Barr virus, according to a later analysis. A later analysis found that HLA-associated TCR beta chains were more clonally expanded and had lower generation probabilities than equally common non-associated chains. In an earlier analysis of some 500 of the donors, most TCR beta V segments were observed in productive rearrangements about 90% or about 30% of the time, broadly matching IMGT annotations. Because the 87-base-pair reads could not distinguish some IMGT-functional V segments, including TRBV6-2 and TRBV6-3, those segments were excluded. Most CMV-associated TCR beta chains appeared to be HLA-restricted in a later analysis, and the HLA associations seemed to be driven largely by CMV exposure. Correlated functional status among segregating V segments might be attributable to linkage disequilibrium, but an unknown experimental factor could not be ruled out. A further reported finding was that TCR beta sequences accurately predicted the HLA-A and HLA-B alleles for most subjects in the first cohort. When HLA alleles, especially DR and DQ, strongly co-occurred, attributing TCR associations to individual alleles was difficult. This cohort had only TCR beta chains sequenced, and the lack of alpha or paired-chain data limited which features could be detected. In the study, 150 to 200 TCR beta chains were listed as associated with cytomegalovirus. CMV serostatus was the only immune exposure information available for the cohort. In a later genetic analysis, fewer N-insertions in productive TCRs were reported among donors in an Asian-associated ancestry cluster than the roughly 710-donor mean. In vitro tests confirmed that a few of the cytomegalovirus-associated TCR beta chains recognize cytomegalovirus antigens. In a later analysis, some 18,000 TCR beta sequences were associated with specific HLA alleles at a false discovery rate of 0.05. The classifier was reported to diagnose cytomegalovirus status with high specificity and sensitivity in both the original cohort and the validation cohort. An association between a missense DCLRE1C variant and V-gene and J-gene trimming of TCR beta chains was found in a later genetic analysis and replicated in an independent cohort. Sequencing depth was assumed to be roughly uniform across donors in the presence/absence analyses, though that assumption may not hold. According to a later analysis, TCR association rates differed among HLA loci, with DRB1 alleles showing the most associated TCRs and HLA-C alleles showing the fewest. Because counts were too low, roughly 16 rarely observed V segments, including chromosome 9 orphons, were left out of the earlier analysis of several hundred of the donors. Most TCR sequences were seen in very few donors, while some public TCRs were found in many individuals. Because some donors lacked HLA typing at each locus, the association tests relied only on the typed subset. A group of highly shared sequence variants was considered likely to be a technical artifact of the sequencing pipeline. It was suggested by the authors that the approach could potentially be generalized to other disease states and immunological phenotypes.

In total, 666 healthy bone marrow donors made up the cohort. Cohort members were all nominally healthy when sampled, although unrecorded immune exposures were likely present. The donor tested CMV seronegative and was one of the 352 seronegative cohort members. A peripheral blood sample was provided by each donor, and peripheral blood mononuclear cells were used for TCR beta sequencing. Genomic DNA was extracted from the blood cell samples with the Qiagen DNeasy Blood Extraction Kit. The junction shows trimming of 2 bases on V and 0 bases on J, plus 4 bases between the germline ends. The germline V gene encodes CDR1 SGHTA and CDR2 FQGNSA. CDR3 length: 13 amino acids, cysteine to phenylalanine. Only the CDR3 region is kept as DNA, spanning 39 bases read in frame from base 1.

Sequenced: PBMCs. The chain joins TRBV7-2 to TRBJ2-5, with the D gene too uncertain to name. The TCR sequence derives from a woman aged 55-70 years in good health and CMV-seronegative. The CDR3 corresponds to CASSLHYQETQYF. At the DNA level, the sequence is TGTGCCAGCAGCTTACACTACCAAGAGACCCAGTACTTC.